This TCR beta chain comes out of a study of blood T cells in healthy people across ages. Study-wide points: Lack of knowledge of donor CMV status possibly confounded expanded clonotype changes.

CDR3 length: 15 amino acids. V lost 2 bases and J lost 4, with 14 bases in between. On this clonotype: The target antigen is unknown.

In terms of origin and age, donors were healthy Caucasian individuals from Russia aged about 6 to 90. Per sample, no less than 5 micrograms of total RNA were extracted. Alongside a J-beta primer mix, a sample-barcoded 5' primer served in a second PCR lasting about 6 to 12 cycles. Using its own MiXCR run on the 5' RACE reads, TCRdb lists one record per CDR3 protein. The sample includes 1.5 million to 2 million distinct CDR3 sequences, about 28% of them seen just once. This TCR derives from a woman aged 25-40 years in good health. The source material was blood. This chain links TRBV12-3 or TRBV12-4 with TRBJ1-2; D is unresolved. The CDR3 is CASSLSGTVVYGYTF. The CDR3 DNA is TGTGCCAGCAGTTTATCGGGTACGGTAGTCTATGGCTACACCTTC.